This T cell receptor (beta chain) was identified during a study of Tregs in tolerant kidney transplant recipients. The V gene lost 6 bases and the J gene lost 7 bases, with 19 bases spanning the gap. Germline CDR1 MNHEY, CDR2 SVGAGI. There are 14 residues in the CDR3. Clones were sequenced by immunoSEQ multiplex PCR, and TCRdb holds only the in-frame ones, with some missing. The sample records 20,000 to 25,000 clones, 81% being singletons. Recipients received nonmyeloablative bone marrow transplants from related graft donors, with transient mixed chimerism. Unstimulated Tregs (CD4+CD25+CD127-) and CD4+CD25- non-Tregs were sorted from PBMCs. Broader study findings: Biological reproducibility was not directly addressed in this study. Some patients' samples used different primers over time, so nucleotide sequences weren't comparable. Activated donor B cell expansion appeared to reveal the most relevant donor-specific TCRbeta repertoire.

Details on this clone: Its specificity is unknown.

The receptor was isolated from a human patient who received a combined kidney and bone marrow transplant. Part of the T cell pool may stem from the graft donor. This chain joins TRBV6-5 and TRBJ2-7; tentative D call: TRBD1 (5 bases). The sample in question was CD8+ T cells from blood (PBMCs), obtained 6 months after the transplant. CDR3: CASRVQVGADEQYF. The CDR3 nucleotides read TGTGCCAGCAGAGTACAGGTTGGGGCGGATGAGCAGTACTTC.